Presented here are 12 T cell receptor beta chains from one specimen sequenced in a study of breast tumors, draining lymph nodes, adjacent tissues. TCRdb fed the multiplex PCR reads into MiXCR, producing one record per CDR3 protein. The sample records 150,000 to 200,000 distinct CDR3 sequences, roughly a third being singletons. The lymph nodes were axillary draining lymph nodes from breast cancer patients. The specimen sequenced was axillary lymph node tissue. Receptors originate from a female donor with breast cancer. Some clones in this sample may be carry-over from other donors' samples.

Regarding this clonotype: Possible read error: a much larger clone is one base away. CDR3 coding DNA: TGCAGTGTCGAGGGAGTAGGCGGGCTCACTGAGCAGTTCTTC. Translating it yields CSVEGVGGLTEQFF. The genes are TRBV20-1 and TRBJ2-1; perhaps TRBD2 as D (5 bases). V was cut by 7 bases and J by 9 bases, with 22 bases left in between. This CDR3 region has 14 residues. Germline V gives CDR1 DFQATT, CDR2 SNEGSKA (reference sequence).

This clonotype was detected ten times or more. The chain links TRBV4-2 to TRBJ2-7; 9 nucleotides agree with TRBD1. The CDR3 length is 19 residues. J was trimmed by 2 bases and V by 3 bases; bases with no gene match: 17. Germline values: CDR1 LGHNA, CDR2 YNFKEQ. The CDR3 DNA is TGTGCCAGCAGCCAGGGTCTACTCTTCGGACAGGGGCAGACCTACGAGCAGTACTTC. It encodes CASSQGLLFGQGQTYEQYF.

In the case of this clonotype: One end of the junction does not line up with germline, which may come from a read error. The chain is built from TRBV27 and TRBJ2-1; either TRBD1 or TRBD2 may fit D (5 bases each). This CDR3 comprises 16 residues. Germline-derived CDR1 and CDR2 are MNHEY and SMNVEV (reference sequence). In DNA form, the CDR3 reads TGTGCCAGCAGCCAAGGGGTCGGGACGGCATACAATGAGCAGTCCTTC. This encodes CASSQGVGTAYNEQSF.

In regard to this clonotype: One end of the junction is discordant with germline, which a read error may explain. The CDR3 sequence: CASGFSTAYGYTF. The CDR3 DNA reads TGTGCCAGCGGCTTTTCGACCGCCTATGGCTACACCTTC. J is TRBJ1-2 and V is TRBV11-2; D is ambiguous. The germline gives CDR1 SGHAT, CDR2 FQNNGV. This CDR3 is 13 amino acids long.

This clonotype came up many times. The rearrangement uses TRBV19 and TRBJ2-1; D remains ambiguous. Trimming shortened V by 5 bases and J by 4 bases, and 9 bases separated the two germline ends. The CDR3 covers 13 residues. In germline, CDR1 is LNHDA, CDR2 SQIVND (reference sequence). The CDR3 DNA reads as TGTGCCAGTAGTTTCGACCGTTACAATGAGCAGTTCTTC. This encodes CASSFDRYNEQFF.

This clonotype was picked up many times. The J gene is TRBJ1-2, the V gene TRBV29-1, with TRBD1 matching over 8 bases. V lost 6 bases, J lost 6 bases, and 9 bases stayed unmatched. Germline V gene sequence: CDR1 SQVTM, CDR2 ANQGSEA. The CDR3 sequence is 13 residues long. In DNA form, the CDR3 reads TGCAGCGTCATATCGACAGGGGAAGATGGCTACACCTTC. Translating it yields CSVISTGEDGYTF.

This clonotype was seen ten or more times. The J gene is TRBJ2-7, the V gene TRBV11-3; 9 bases line up with TRBD2. The CDR3 totals 13 residues. Germline CDR1 is SGHNT and CDR2 is YENEEA. The ends lost 8 bases at V and 6 bases at J; junction bases unmatched: 8. The CDR3 sequence is CASRRGGEGEQYF. In nucleotides, the CDR3 is TGTGCCAGCCGGCGGGGGGGGGAGGGCGAGCAGTACTTC. Looking up the rest from reference TRBV11-3 and TRBJ2-7 gives the full variable domain: EAGVVQSPRYKIIEKKQPVAFWCNPISGHNTLYWYLQNLGQGPELLIRYENEEAVDDSQLPKDRFSAERLKGVDSTLKIQPAELGDSAVYLCASRRGGEGEQYFGPGTRLTVT.

The gene calls are TRBV12-3 or TRBV12-4 and TRBJ1-6, with a tentative D call TRBD1 (5 bases). Trimming stripped 6 bases from V and 0 bases from J, with 21 bases between. The CDR3 spans 19 residues. The CDR3 DNA reads as TGTGCCAGCAGAAAAGAGCGGGGCGGTCAGAGCTCCTATAATTCACCCCTCCACTTT. Translation gives CASRKERGGQSSYNSPLHF.

This clonotype showed up many times. This rearrangement joins TRBV25-1 to TRBJ1-6; D might be TRBD1 (6 bases). Germline V lookup: CDR1 MGHDK, CDR2 SYGVNS. With 6 bases removed from V and 7 bases from J, the gap between germline ends came to 13 bases. This CDR3 has 14 residues. The CDR3, as DNA: TGTGCCAGCAGACTGACAGGCAACAATTCACCCCTCCACTTT. Protein: CASRLTGNNSPLHF.

In its sample, this clonotype was seen many times. The V gene is TRBV5-1, the J gene TRBJ2-7, with 10 bases identical to TRBD1. This CDR3 comprises 14 residues. V dropped 2 bases and J dropped 5; count of bases not matched to a gene: 4. The germline V gene has CDR1 SGHRS and CDR2 YFSETQ. The CDR3 DNA is TGCGCCAGCAGCTTCTCCGGGACAGGGGACGAGCAGTACTTC. Its translation: CASSFSGTGDEQYF.

On this clonotype itself: Likely a read error: the CDR3 ends without its conserved phenylalanine or tryptophan. This chain links TRBV5-4 with TRBJ2-3, with TRBD1 identical over 8 bases. Trimming removed 0 bases from V and 8 bases from J; junction bases left unmatched: 5. The CDR3 consists of 14 residues. Germline V gene data show CDR1 as SGHNT and CDR2 as YYREEE (reference sequence). Written as DNA, the CDR3 is TGTGCCAGCAGCTTGGGACAGGGGTTAGGTACGCAGTATCTT. This translates into CASSLGQGLGTQYL.

This clonotype was picked up many times. This CDR3 is CASSQDGQGGVRDTQYF. CDR3 nucleotides: TGCGCCAGCAGCCAAGATGGGCAGGGCGGGGTTCGGGATACGCAGTATTTT. This chain joins TRBV4-1 and TRBJ2-3; tentative D call: TRBD2 (6 bases). The germline V and J ends were trimmed by 0 bases and 6 bases, with 19 bases remaining between them. CDR3 size: 17 residues. CDR1 is MGHRA and CDR2 is YSYEKL in the germline V gene.